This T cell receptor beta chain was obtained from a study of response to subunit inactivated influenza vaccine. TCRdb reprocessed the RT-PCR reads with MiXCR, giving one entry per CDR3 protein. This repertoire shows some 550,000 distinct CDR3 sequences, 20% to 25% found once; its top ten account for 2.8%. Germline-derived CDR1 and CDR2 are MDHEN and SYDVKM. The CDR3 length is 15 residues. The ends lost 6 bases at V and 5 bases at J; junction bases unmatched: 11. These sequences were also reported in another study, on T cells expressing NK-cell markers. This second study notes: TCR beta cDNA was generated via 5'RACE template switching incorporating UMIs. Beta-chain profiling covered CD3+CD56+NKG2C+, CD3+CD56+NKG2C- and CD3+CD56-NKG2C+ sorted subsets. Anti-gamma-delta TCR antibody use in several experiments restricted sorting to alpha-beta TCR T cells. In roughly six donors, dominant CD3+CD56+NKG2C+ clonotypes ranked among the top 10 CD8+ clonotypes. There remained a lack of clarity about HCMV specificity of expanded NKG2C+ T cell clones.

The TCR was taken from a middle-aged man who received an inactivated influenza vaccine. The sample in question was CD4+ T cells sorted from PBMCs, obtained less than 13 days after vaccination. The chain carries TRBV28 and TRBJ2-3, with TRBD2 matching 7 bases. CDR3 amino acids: CASRRAGHMGDTQYF. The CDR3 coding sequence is TGTGCCAGCAGACGAGCGGGGCACATGGGAGATACGCAGTATTTT.